This TCR beta chain was recovered during a study of OX40 agonist ivuxolimab in advanced cancers. This table comes from immunoSEQ multiplex PCR, and its TCRdb copy is limited to in-frame clones, with some not included. The table includes 65,000 to 95,000 clones, roughly 92% detected once. Trimming cost V 0 bases and J 6 bases; bases outside gene matches: 7. This CDR3 is built from 15 residues. Germline-derived CDR1 and CDR2 are LGHNA and YSLEER. The sample here was CD4+ or CD8+ T cells sorted from blood, taken in a trial of the OX40 agonist ivuxolimab. The chain carries TRBV4-3 and TRBJ2-7; 8 bases map to TRBD1. The TCR comes from an adult with an advanced solid tumor such as melanoma, head and neck, liver or kidney cancer. CDR3 in DNA: TGCGCCAGCAGCCAAGACCTCTCAGGGGGCTCCGAGCAGTACTTC. Encoded protein: CASSQDLSGGSEQYF.